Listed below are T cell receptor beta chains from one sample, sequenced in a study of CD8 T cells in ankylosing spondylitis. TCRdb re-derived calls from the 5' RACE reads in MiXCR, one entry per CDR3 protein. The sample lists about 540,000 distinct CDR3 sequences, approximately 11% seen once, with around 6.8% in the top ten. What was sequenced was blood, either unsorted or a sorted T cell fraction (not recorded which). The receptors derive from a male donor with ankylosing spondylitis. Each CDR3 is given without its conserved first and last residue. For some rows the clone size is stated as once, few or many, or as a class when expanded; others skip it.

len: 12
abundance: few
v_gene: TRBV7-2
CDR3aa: ASSLDRYQNIQY

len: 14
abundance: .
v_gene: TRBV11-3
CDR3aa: ASSPSPYSSYNEQF

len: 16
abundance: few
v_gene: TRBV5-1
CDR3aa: ASSAGLAGKPYTDTQY

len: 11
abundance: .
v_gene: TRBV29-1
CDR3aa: SVEDRRGDTQY

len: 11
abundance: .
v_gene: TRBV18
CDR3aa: ASSRIDQSPQH

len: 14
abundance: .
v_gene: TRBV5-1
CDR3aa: ASSLGPISGLSPQH

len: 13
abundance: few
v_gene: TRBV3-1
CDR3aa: ASRGQGSNTGELF

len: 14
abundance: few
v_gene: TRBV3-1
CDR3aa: ASSRVPQGPNTEAF

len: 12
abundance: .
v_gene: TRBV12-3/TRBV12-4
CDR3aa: ASSLAGENNEQF

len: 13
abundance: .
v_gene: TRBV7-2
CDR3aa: ASSLEGWGFYEQY

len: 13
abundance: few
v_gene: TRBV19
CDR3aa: ASSIRREDNNEQF

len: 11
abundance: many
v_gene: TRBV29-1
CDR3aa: SASVGGNTEAF

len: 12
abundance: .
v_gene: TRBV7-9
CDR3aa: ASSLTLAKETQY

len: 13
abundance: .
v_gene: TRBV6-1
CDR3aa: ASARDLQYYNEQF

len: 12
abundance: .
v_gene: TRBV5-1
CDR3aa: ASSTETGTYGYT

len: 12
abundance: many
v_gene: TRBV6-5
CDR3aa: ASSLDLARTGYT

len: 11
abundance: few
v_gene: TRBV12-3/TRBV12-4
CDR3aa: ASRPSLAQPQH

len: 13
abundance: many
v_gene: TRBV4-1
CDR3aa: ASSQDTREIETQY

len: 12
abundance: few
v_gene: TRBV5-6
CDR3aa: ASSPDRAFYGYT

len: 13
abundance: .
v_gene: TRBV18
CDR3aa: ASSPRGVGADTQY

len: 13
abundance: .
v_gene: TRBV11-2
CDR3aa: ASSLVLSSGNTIY

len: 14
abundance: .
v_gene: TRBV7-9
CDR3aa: ASSSPHGGTSAGYT

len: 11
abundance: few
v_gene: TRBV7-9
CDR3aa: ASSVGLPDIQY

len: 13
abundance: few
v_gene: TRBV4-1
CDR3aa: ASSHSSGRFDEQF

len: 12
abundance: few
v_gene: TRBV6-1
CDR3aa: ASSPRTGKDTQY

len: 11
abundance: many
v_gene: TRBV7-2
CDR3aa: ASSPNEVQPQH

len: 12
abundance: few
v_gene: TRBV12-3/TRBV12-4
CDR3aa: ASSPVGEYNEQF

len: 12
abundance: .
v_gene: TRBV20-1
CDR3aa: SASYTQGDEKLF

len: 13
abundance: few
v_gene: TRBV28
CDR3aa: ASSPGQNTQETQY

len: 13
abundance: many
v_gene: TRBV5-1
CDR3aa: ASSGTGRSNYGYT

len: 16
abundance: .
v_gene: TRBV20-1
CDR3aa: SARGVLWSGRTSYEQY

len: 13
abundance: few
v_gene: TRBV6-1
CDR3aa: ASSDRDFRTDTQY

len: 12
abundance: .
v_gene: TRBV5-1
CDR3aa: ASSQTGGYTEAF

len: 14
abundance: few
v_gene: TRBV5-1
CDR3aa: ASSPQGSGLSYEQY

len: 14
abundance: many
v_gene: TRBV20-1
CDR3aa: SATTLGVAGANVLT

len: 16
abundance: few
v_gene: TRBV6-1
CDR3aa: ASSRRPGTYVAKNIQY

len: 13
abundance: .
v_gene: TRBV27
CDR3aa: ASSLSWGVADTQY

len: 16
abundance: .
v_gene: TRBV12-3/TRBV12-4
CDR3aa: ASSSTTGGRVFTDTQY

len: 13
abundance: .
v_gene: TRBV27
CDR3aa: ASREGGGSNQPQH

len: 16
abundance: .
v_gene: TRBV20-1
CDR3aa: SARVSPGQGASGNTIY

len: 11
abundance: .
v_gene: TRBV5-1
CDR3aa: ATTDGRTEKLF

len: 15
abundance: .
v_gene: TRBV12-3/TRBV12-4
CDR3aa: ASSFQPGSGRANEQF

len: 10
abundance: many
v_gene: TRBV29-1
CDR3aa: SVLGGSYEQY

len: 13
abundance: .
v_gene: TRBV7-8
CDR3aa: ASSAGGGSNQPQH

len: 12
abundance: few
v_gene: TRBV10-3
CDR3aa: AISEAGGNQPQH

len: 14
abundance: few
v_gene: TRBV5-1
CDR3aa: ASSSGTWIRTDTQY

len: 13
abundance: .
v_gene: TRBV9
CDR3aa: ASSVLGDSNSPLH

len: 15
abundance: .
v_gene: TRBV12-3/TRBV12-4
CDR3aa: ASSLGSQGYSNQPQH

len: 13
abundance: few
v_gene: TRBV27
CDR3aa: ASSPQLAGAGEQF

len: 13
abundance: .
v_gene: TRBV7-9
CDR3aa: ASSLARFLNTEAF

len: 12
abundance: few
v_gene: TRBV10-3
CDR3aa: AISDPGLAETQY

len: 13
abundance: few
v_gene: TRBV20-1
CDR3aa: SARAGQGGNEKLF

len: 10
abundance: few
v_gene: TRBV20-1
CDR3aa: SAPTRYNEQF

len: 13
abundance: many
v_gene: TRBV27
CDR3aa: ASSLSPSGSYEQY

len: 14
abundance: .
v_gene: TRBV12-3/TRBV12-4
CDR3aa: ASSLAGTGGVRGYT

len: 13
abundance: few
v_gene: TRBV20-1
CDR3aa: SARDPSGSGNEQF

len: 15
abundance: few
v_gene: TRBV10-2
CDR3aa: ASRDRGLGWANTEAF